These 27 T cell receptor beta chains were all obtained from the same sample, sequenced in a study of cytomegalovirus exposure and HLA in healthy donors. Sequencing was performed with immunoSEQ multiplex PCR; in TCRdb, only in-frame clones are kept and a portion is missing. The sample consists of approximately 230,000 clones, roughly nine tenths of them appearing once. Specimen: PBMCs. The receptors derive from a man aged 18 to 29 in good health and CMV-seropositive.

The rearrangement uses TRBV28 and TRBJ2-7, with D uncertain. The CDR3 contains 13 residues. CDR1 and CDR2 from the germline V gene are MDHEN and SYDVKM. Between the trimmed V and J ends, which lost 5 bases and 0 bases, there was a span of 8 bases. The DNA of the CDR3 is TGTGCCAGCAGTCCCTCACTCTCCTACGAGCAGTACTTC. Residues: CASSPSLSYEQYF.

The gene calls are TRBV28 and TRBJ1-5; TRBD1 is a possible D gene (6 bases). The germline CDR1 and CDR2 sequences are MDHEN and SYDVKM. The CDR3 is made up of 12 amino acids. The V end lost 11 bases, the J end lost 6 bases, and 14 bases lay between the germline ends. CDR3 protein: CAGGARSQPQHF. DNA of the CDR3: TGTGCCGGGGGGGCAAGAAGTCAGCCCCAGCATTTT.

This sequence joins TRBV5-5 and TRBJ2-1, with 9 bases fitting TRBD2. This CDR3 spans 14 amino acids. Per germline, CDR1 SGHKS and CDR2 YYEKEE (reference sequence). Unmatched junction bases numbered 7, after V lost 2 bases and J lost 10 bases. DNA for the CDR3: TGTGCCAGCAGCTTCGGGACTAGCTCATGGGAGCAGTTCTTC. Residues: CASSFGTSSWEQFF.

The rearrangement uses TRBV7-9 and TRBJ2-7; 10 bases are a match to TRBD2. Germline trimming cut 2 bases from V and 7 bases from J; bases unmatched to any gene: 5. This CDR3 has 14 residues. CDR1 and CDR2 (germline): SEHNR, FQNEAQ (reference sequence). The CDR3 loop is CASSLRTSGGEQYF. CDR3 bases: TGTGCCAGCAGCTTACGGACTAGCGGTGGGGAGCAGTACTTC.

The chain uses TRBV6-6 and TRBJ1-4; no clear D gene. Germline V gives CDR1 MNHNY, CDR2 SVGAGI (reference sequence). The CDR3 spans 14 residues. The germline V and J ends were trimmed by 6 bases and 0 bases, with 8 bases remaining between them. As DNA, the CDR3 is TGTGCCAGCAGGACACTGGCAACTAATGAAAAACTGTTTTTT. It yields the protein CASRTLATNEKLFF.

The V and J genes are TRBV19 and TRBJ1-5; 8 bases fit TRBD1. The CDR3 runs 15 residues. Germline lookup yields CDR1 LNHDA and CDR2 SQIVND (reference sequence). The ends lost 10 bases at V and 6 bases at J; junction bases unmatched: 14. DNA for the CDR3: TGTGCCACCGATTGGACAGGGTCTGGGACTCAGCCCCAGCATTTT. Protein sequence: CATDWTGSGTQPQHF. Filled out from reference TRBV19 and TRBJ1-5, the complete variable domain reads DGGITQSPKYLFRKEGQNVTLSCEQNLNHDAMYWYRQDPGQGLRLIYYSQIVNDFQKGDIAEGYSVSREKKESFPLTVTSAQKNPTAFYLCATDWTGSGTQPQHFGDGTRLSIL.

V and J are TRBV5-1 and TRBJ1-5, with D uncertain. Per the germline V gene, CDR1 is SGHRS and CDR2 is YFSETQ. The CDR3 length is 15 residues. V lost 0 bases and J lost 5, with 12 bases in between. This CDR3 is CASSLEGSEYQPQHF. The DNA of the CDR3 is TGCGCCAGCAGCTTGGAGGGCAGTGAGTATCAGCCCCAGCATTTT. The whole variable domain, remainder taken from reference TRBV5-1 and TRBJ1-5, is KAGVTQTPRYLIKTRGQQVTLSCSPISGHRSVSWYQQTPGQGLQFLFEYFSETQRNKGNFPGRFSGRQFSNSRSEMNVSTLELGDSALYLCASSLEGSEYQPQHFGDGTRLSIL.

Written as DNA, the CDR3 is TGTGCCAGCAGCGTAGATAGCGGGAGATCGGAGACCCAGTACTTC. It translates to CASSVDSGRSETQYF. The rearrangement links TRBV9 to TRBJ2-5, with TRBD2 identical over 9 bases. Germline CDR1 reads SGDLS; CDR2 reads YYNGEE. V lost 0 bases and J lost 5; bases outside the gene matches: 5. There are 15 residues in the CDR3.

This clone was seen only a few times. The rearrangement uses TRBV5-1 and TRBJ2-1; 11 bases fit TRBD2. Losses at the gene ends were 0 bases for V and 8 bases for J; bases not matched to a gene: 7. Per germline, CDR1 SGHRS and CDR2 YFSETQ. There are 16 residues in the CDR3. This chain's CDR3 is CASSLVVAGGPDEQFF. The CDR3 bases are TGCGCCAGCAGCTTGGTAGTAGCGGGAGGGCCGGATGAGCAGTTCTTC.

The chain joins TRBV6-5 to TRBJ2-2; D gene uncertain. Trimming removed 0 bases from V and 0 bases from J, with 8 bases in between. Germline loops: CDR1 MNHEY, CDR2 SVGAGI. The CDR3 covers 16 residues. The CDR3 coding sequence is TGTGCCAGCAGTTACTCGATGGGGACGAACACCGGGGAGCTGTTTTTT. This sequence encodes CASSYSMGTNTGELFF.

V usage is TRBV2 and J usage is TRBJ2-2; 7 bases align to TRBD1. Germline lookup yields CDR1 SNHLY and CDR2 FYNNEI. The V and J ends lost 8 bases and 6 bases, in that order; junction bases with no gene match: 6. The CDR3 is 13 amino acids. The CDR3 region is CASSRGSAGELFF. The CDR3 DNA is TGTGCCAGCTCCAGGGGGAGCGCCGGGGAGCTGTTTTTT. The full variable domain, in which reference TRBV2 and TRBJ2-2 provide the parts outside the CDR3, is EPEVTQTPSHQVTQMGQEVILRCVPISNHLYFYWYRQILGQKVEFLVSFYNNEISEKSEIFDDQFSVERPDGSNFTLKIRSTKLEDSAMYFCASSRGSAGELFFGEGSRLTVL.

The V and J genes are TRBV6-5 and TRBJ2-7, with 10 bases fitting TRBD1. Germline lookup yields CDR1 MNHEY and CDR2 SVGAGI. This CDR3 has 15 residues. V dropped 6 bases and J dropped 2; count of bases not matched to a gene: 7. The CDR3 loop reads CASRPDRGPTYEQYF. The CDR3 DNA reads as TGTGCCAGCAGGCCCGACAGGGGGCCCACCTACGAGCAGTACTTC.

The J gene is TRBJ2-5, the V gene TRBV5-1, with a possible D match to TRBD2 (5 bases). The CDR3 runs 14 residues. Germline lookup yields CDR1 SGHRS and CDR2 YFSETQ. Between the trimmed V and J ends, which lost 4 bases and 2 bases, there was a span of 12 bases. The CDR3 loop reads CASSRRGIQETQYF. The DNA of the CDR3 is TGCGCCAGCAGCCGCCGAGGGATTCAAGAGACCCAGTACTTC.

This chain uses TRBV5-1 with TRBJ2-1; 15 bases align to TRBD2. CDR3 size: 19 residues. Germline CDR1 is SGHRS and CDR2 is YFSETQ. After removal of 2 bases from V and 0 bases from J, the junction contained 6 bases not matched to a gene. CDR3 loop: CASSFTGTSGGPSYNEQFF. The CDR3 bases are TGCGCCAGCAGCTTTACCGGGACTAGCGGGGGGCCCTCCTACAATGAGCAGTTCTTC.

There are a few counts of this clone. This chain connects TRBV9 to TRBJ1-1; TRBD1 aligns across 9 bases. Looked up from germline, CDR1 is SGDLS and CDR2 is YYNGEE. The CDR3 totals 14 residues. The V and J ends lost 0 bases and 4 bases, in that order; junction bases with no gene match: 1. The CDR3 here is CASSVGQGGTEAFF. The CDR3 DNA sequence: TGTGCCAGCAGCGTAGGACAGGGGGGCACTGAAGCTTTCTTT.

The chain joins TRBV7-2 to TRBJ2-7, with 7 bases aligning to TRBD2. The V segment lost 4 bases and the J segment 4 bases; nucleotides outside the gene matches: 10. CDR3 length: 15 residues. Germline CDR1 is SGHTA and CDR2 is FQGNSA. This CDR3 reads CASSSVGEGTYEQYF. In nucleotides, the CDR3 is TGTGCCAGCAGCTCAGTCGGGGAGGGTACGTACGAGCAGTACTTC.

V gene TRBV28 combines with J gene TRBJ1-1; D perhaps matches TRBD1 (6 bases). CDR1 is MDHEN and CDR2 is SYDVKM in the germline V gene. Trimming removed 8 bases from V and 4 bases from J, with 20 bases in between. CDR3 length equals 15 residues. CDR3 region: CASSTTRQAGTEAFF. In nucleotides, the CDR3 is TGTGCCAGCTCCACCACCCGACAGGCGGGCACTGAAGCTTTCTTT.

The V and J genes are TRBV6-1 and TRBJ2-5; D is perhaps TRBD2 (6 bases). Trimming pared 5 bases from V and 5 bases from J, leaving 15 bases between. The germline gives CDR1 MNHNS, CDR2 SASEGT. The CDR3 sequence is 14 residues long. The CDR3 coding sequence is TGTGCCAGCAGTACGGTCACAGGAGGGGAGACCCAGTACTTC. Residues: CASSTVTGGETQYF.

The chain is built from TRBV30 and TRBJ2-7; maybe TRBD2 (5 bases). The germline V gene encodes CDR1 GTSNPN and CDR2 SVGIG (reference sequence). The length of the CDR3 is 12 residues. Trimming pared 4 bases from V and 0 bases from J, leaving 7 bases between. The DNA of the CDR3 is TGTGCCTGGACGACTAACTCCTACGAGCAGTACTTC. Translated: CAWTTNSYEQYF.

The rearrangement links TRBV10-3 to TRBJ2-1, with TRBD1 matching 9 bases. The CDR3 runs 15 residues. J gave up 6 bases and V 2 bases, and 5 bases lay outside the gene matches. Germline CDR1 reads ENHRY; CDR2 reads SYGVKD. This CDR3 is CAISERQQGANEQFF. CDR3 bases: TGTGCCATCAGTGAGCGTCAACAGGGGGCCAATGAGCAGTTCTTC.

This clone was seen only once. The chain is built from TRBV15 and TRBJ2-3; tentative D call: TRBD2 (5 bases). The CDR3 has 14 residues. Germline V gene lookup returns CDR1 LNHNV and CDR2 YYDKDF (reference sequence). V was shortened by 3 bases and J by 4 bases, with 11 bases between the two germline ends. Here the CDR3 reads CATSRGEEADTQYF. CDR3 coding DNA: TGTGCCACCAGCAGGGGTGAGGAGGCAGATACGCAGTATTTT.

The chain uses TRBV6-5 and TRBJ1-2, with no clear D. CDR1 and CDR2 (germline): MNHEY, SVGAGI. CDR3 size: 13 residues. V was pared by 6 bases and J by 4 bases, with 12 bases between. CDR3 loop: CASSPEGTYGYTF. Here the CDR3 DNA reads TGTGCCAGCAGCCCCGAAGGAACCTATGGCTACACCTTC.

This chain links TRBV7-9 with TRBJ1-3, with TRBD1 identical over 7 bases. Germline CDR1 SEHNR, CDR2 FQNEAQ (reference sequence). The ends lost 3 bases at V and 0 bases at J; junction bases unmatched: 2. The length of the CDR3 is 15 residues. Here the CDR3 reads CASSFWDSSGNTIYF. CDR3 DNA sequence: TGTGCCAGCAGCTTTTGGGACAGCTCTGGAAACACCATATATTTT.

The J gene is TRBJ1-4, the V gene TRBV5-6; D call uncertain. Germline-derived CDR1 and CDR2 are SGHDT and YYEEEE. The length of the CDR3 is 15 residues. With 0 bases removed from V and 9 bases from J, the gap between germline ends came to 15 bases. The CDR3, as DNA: TGTGCCAGCAGCTTGGCCGGTACTCTAACCCAAAAACTGTTTTTT. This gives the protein CASSLAGTLTQKLFF. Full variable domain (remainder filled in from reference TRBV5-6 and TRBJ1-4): DAGVTQSPTHLIKTRGQQVTLRCSPKSGHDTVSWYQQALGQGPQFIFQYYEEEERQRGNFPDRFSGHQFPNYSSELNVNALLLGDSALYLCASSLAGTLTQKLFFGSGTQLSVL.

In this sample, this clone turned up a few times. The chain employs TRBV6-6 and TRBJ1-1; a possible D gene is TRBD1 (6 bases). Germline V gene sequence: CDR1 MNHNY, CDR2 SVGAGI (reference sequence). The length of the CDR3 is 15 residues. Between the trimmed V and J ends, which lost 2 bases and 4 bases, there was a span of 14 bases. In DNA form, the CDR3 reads TGTGCCAGCAGTTACCCCCAGGGGAGCTCCACTGAAGCTTTCTTT. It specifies CASSYPQGSSTEAFF.

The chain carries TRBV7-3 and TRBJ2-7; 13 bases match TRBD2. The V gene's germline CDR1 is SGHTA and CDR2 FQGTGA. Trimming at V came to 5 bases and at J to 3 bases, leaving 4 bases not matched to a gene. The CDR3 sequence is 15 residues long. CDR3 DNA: TGTGCCAGCAGCCCCGGGACTAGCGGGATCTACGAGCAGTACTTC. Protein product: CASSPGTSGIYEQYF.

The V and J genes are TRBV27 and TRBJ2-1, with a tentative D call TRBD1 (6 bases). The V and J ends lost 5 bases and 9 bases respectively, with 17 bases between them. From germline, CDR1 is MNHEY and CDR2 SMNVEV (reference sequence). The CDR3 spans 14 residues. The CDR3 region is CASSTGTSGTEQFF. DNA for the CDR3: TGTGCCAGCAGTACCGGGACATCCGGGACTGAGCAGTTCTTC.